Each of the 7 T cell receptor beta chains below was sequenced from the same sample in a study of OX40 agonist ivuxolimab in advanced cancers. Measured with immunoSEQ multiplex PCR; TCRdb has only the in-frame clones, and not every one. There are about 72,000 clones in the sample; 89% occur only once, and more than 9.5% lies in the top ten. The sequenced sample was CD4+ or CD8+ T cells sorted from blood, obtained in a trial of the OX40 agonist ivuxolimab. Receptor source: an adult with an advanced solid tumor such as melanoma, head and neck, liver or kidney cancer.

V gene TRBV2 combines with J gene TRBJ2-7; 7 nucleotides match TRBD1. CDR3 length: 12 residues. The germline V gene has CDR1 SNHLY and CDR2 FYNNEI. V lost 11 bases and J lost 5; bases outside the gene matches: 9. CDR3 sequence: CAGDRDGDEQYF. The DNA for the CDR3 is TGTGCCGGCGACAGGGATGGGGACGAGCAGTACTTC.

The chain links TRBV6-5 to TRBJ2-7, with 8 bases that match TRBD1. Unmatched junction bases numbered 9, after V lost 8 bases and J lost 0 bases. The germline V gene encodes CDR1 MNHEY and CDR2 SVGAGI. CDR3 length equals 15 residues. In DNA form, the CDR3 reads TGTGCCAGCCGAGACTGGACAGGGAGCTCCTACGAGCAGTACTTC. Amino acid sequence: CASRDWTGSSYEQYF.

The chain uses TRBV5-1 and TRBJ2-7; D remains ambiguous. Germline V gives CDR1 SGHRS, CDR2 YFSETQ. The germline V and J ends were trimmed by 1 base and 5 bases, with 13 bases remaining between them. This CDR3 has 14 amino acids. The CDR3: CASSLTGSAHEQYF. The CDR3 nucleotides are TGCGCCAGCAGCTTGACCGGGTCGGCCCACGAGCAGTACTTC.

CDR3 protein: CASTFGGVDYGYTF. In nucleotides, the CDR3 is TGTGCCAGTACCTTTGGGGGAGTTGACTATGGCTACACCTTC. The gene calls are TRBV19 and TRBJ1-2; possible D gene TRBD1, 5 bases. The V end lost 7 bases, the J end lost 3 bases, and 15 bases lay between the germline ends. The CDR3 extends over 14 amino acids. The germline V gene encodes CDR1 LNHDA and CDR2 SQIVND (reference sequence).

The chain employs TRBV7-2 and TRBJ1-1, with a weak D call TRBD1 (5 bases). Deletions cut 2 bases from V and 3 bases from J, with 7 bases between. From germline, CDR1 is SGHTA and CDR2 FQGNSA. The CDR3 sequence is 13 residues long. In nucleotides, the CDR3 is TGTGCCAGCAGCTTACTCAGGGACACTGAAGCTTTCTTT. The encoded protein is CASSLLRDTEAFF. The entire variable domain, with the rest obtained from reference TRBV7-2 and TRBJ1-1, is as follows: GAGVSQSPSNKVTEKGKDVELRCDPISGHTALYWYRQSLGQGLEFLIYFQGNSAPDKSGLPSDRFSAERTGGSVSTLTIQRTQQEDSAVYLCASSLLRDTEAFFGQGTRLTVV.

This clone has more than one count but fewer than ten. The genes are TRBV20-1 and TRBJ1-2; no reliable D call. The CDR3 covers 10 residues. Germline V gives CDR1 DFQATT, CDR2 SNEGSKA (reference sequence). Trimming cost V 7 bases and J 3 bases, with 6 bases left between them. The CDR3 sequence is CSVGHYGYTF. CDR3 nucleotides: TGCAGTGTTGGGCACTATGGCTACACCTTC.

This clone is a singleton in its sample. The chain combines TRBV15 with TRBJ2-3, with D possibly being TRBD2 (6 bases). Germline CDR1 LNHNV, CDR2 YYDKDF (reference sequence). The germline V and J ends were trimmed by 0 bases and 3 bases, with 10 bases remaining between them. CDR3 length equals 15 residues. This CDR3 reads CATSRDPRETDTQYF. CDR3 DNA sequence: TGTGCCACCAGCAGAGATCCCCGGGAGACAGATACGCAGTATTTT.